This T cell receptor beta chain derives from a study of T cells in Graves' hyperthyroidism and ophthalmopathy. Study-wide results and caveats: Expanded thyroid clonotypes (above 0.001) were mostly also found in blood.

RNA transcripts served as the template for amplifying TCR beta CDR3 regions. An initial round of RT-PCR targeting the TCR CDR3 relied on the HTBI primer set. A single record per CDR3 protein comes from TCRdb applying MiXCR to the multiplex PCR reads. The sample holds around 190,000 distinct CDR3 sequences, about a sixth seen once. The CDR3 runs to 14 residues. Germline CDR1 and CDR2: SGHRS and YFSETQ. Trimming removed 0 bases from V and 6 bases from J, with 11 bases in between. Stability of Graves' hyperthyroidism was defined as absent ophthalmopathy progression within 18 months. Those with hyperthyroidism were 18 to 65 years old, newly diagnosed, and ill for under 2 months. The PBMCs were taken from 10 ml of fresh peripheral blood. At least ten counts were recorded for this clonotype. The antigen is unknown.

Sample: blood. This chain connects TRBV5-1 to TRBJ2-3, with D maybe TRBD2 (5 bases). The source of this sequence is a woman between 50 and 59 years old with Graves' hyperthyroidism. This chain's CDR3 is CASSLAERGDTQYF. The CDR3 bases are TGCGCCAGCAGCTTGGCCGAGAGAGGGGATACGCAGTATTTT. The variable domain in full, completed from reference TRBV5-1 and TRBJ2-3, reads KAGVTQTPRYLIKTRGQQVTLSCSPISGHRSVSWYQQTPGQGLQFLFEYFSETQRNKGNFPGRFSGRQFSNSRSEMNVSTLELGDSALYLCASSLAERGDTQYFGPGTRLTVL.